This record concerns one T cell receptor (beta chain) sequence. Followed longitudinally, the Seattle patients had been enrolled during active infection. TCRdb keeps only in-frame clones here, not all; method: immunoSEQ multiplex PCR. In the table there are roughly 100,000 clones, around 88% of which are singletons. This sample stems from a study of blood T cell repertoires in COVID-19. Looking at the study overall: In each case, the material was cDNA or gDNA derived from T cells, B-cell-depleted T cells, or PBMCs.

The V and J ends lost 2 bases and 0 bases respectively, with 12 bases between them. Germline CDR1 and CDR2: SGDLS and YYNGEE. The CDR3 is 16 amino acids. The specimen sequenced was peripheral blood. The chain combines TRBV9 with TRBJ1-3, with unresolved D. This TCR came from a man aged 50-60 years with COVID-19, enrolled during active disease. DNA for the CDR3: TGTGCCAGCAGCGTTGGGTCCGGGAGCTCTGGAAACACCATATATTTT. Its protein product is CASSVGSGSSGNTIYF.